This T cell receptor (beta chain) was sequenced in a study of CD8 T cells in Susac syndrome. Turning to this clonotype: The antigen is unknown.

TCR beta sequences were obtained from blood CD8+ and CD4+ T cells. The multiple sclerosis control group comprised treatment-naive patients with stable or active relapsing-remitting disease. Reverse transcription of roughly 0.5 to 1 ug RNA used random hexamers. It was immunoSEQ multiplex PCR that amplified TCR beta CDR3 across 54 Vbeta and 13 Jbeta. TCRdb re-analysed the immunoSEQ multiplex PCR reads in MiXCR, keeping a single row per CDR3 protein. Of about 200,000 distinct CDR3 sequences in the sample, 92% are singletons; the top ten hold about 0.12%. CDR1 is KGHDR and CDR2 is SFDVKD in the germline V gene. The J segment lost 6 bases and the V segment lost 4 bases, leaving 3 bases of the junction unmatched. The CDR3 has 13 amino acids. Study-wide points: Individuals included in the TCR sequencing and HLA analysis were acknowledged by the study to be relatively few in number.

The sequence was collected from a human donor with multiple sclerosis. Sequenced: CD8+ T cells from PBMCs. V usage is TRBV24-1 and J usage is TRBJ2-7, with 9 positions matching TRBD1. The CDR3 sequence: CATSDSGQGEQYF. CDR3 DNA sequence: TGTGCCACCAGTGACTCGGGACAGGGCGAGCAGTACTTC.